This entry describes one TCR beta chain. V was shortened by 4 bases and J by 9 bases, with 10 bases between the two germline ends. Germline CDR1 MDHEN, CDR2 SYDVKM. This CDR3 spans 12 amino acids. This record comes from a study of blood T cell repertoires in COVID-19. The repertoire was sequenced with immunoSEQ multiplex PCR; TCRdb's copy has only in-frame clones and lacks some. The sample consists of 210,000 or so clones, 88% of them appearing once. This rearrangement joins TRBV28 to TRBJ2-1; D possibly corresponds to TRBD1 (5 bases). The source of this sequence is a middle-aged woman who had recovered from COVID-19. Sequencing was performed on peripheral blood. The CDR3 spells CASSSTQGEQFF. DNA of the CDR3: TGTGCCAGCAGTTCTACGCAGGGTGAGCAGTTCTTC.